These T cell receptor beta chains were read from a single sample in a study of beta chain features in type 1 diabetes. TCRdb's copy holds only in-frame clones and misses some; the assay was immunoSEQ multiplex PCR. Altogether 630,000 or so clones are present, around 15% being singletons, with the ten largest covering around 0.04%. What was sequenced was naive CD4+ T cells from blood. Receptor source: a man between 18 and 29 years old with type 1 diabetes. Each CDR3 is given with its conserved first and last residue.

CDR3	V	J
CSVKLAGRETQYF	TRBV29-1	TRBJ2-5
CASSPEGSRATEAFF	TRBV7-9	TRBJ1-1
CASSLIGGTGYEQYF	TRBV5-1	TRBJ2-7
CAWTWGAPSYGYTF	TRBV30	TRBJ1-2
CASSATEGGYTF	TRBV19	TRBJ1-2
CSVTSSYNEQFF	TRBV29-1	TRBJ2-1
CAIRATTGGNSPLHF	TRBV10-3	TRBJ1-6
CASSLQGDPEGEKLFF	TRBV9	TRBJ1-4
CASSLASGESTEAFF	TRBV5-1	TRBJ1-1
CASSLVAEKLFF	TRBV7-2	TRBJ1-4
CSVVPDRGTYEQYF	TRBV29-1	TRBJ2-7
CASRIQETQYF	TRBV19	TRBJ2-5
CASSPGRWEQFF	TRBV7-2	TRBJ2-1
CSVDRLLNTEAFF	TRBV29-1	TRBJ1-1
CAWSVQGNTIYF	TRBV30	TRBJ1-3
CAWSPSKETQYF	TRBV30	TRBJ2-5
CASSQDFGTISATQYF	TRBV4-2	TRBJ2-3
CASSQGLDGLWHF	TRBV6-6	TRBJ2-5
CASSLMASSNYGYTF	TRBV7-2	TRBJ1-2
CASSLSEGNEQFF	TRBV7-2	TRBJ2-1
CASSARYTDTQYF	TRBV7-2	TRBJ2-3
CASSVGTRETQYF	TRBV9	TRBJ2-5
CAWSVLGRGEAFF	TRBV30	TRBJ1-1
CASSLGQRGGSYNEQFF	TRBV27	TRBJ2-1
CSAAGQGLYEQYF	TRBV29-1	TRBJ2-7
CSAPGLHEQFF	TRBV20-1	TRBJ2-1
CASSPSRSYNEQFF	TRBV7-2	TRBJ2-1
CAWSVRRGTGNSEQFF	TRBV30	TRBJ2-1
CASSRWGSYTF	TRBV6-5	TRBJ1-2
CASSLGQGDENTEAFF	TRBV11-3	TRBJ1-1
CASSHRGVQLYGYTF	TRBV14	TRBJ1-2
CASSPRGNTGELFF	TRBV18	TRBJ2-2
CASSADFTGELFF	TRBV7-9	TRBJ2-2
CASSLDTAGANVLTF	TRBV5-1	TRBJ2-6
CAWSQTGGLNQPQHF	TRBV30	TRBJ1-5
CASSETGENQPQHF	TRBV7-9	TRBJ1-5
CASSIVPNTGELFF	TRBV19	TRBJ2-2
CASSLGGNSNQPQHF	TRBV7-2	TRBJ1-5
CASSVTGGGTGELFF	TRBV5-1	TRBJ2-2
CSASDLGEQFF	TRBV20-1	TRBJ2-1
CAWITGTGEKLFF	TRBV30	TRBJ1-4
CASSLAGRGRYNEQFF	TRBV7-9	TRBJ2-1
CASSARLAGGEQYF	TRBV9	TRBJ2-7
CASSLEAVYGYTF	TRBV5-4	TRBJ1-2
CSVRKGTYEQYF	TRBV29-1	NA
CASCITVPADEQFF	TRBV5-1	TRBJ2-1
CASSVGLAGGPETQYF	TRBV9	TRBJ2-5
CAWSVQNYGYTF	TRBV30	TRBJ1-2